One sample yielded the 25 T cell receptor beta chains listed below, sequenced in a study of cytomegalovirus exposure and HLA in healthy donors (dated by TCRdb to the late 2010s). The receptor library was made with the immunoSEQ multiplex PCR assay. For the multiplex PCR, a mixture combining 60 forward primers for TCR Vbeta segments and 13 reverse primers for TCR Jbeta segments was used. TCRdb provides this immuneACCESS table in a form limited to in-frame rearrangements. Some clones are lacking; in checked studies, under half of them reflect an unresolved V gene, and why the rest are absent is not known. For this sample the table gives roughly 130,000 clones, of which around 59% were detected only once. In total, the top ten clones hold around 2% of the sample. The specimen sequenced was PBMCs. All receptors come from a male donor in good health and CMV-seronegative.

The sample holds a few counts of this clone. The chain uses TRBV6-5 and TRBJ1-3; a weak D match, TRBD1 (6 bases). Germline assignment: CDR1 MNHEY and CDR2 SVGAGI. V was clipped by 5 bases and J by 2 bases, with 13 bases between them. The CDR3 totals 15 residues. CDR3: CASSPPGGPGNTIYF. The CDR3 coding sequence is TGTGCCAGCAGTCCACCGGGGGGCCCTGGAAACACCATATATTTT.

In DNA, the CDR3 is TGTGCCAGCAGCTTAGAGGGCACTAGCGGGGTCGCCGAGCAGTACTTC. Its translation is CASSLEGTSGVAEQYF. This chain uses TRBV7-8 with TRBJ2-7, with 10 bases lining up with TRBD2. CDR1 is SGHVS and CDR2 is FQNEAQ in the germline V gene. The CDR3 runs 16 residues. The V and J ends lost 1 base and 6 bases, in that order; junction bases with no gene match: 9.

The V and J genes are TRBV9 and TRBJ1-1; D uncertain. The length of the CDR3 is 13 residues. CDR1 and CDR2 (germline): SGDLS, YYNGEE. V gave up 3 bases and J gave up 5 bases, with 11 bases separating them. DNA for the CDR3: TGTGCCAGCAGCGCCTCACAGCGGACTGAAGCTTTCTTT. This translates into CASSASQRTEAFF.

To note about this clone: The same CDR3 also results from other DNA sequences found in this sample. The CDR3 sequence: CASSYGPGDSYEQYF. Written as DNA, the CDR3 is TGTGCCAGCAGTTACGGGCCAGGGGACTCCTACGAGCAGTACTTC. V usage is TRBV6-5 and J usage is TRBJ2-7; D might be TRBD1 (6 bases). Trimming left V 2 bases short and J 0 bases short, with 11 bases between. The germline CDR1 and CDR2 sequences are MNHEY and SVGAGI. This CDR3 comprises 15 residues.

This clone was seen only a few times. CDR3 bases: TGTGCCAGCAGCTTGGAAGGACTAGCGGGGGCCTGGTCGGGGACCCAGTACTTC. It yields the protein CASSLEGLAGAWSGTQYF. V usage is TRBV5-5 and J usage is TRBJ2-5; 13 bases match TRBD2. Germline V gene sequence: CDR1 SGHKS, CDR2 YYEKEE (reference sequence). V lost 0 bases to trimming and J lost 7 bases; unmatched junction nucleotides: 12. CDR3 length: 18 residues.

V gene TRBV13 combines with J gene TRBJ2-5; D is perhaps TRBD2 (6 bases). CDR3 length: 13 amino acids. Germline CDR1 and CDR2: PRHDT and FYEKMQ (reference sequence). V shed 5 bases and J shed 5 bases, with 12 bases lying between them. CDR3 in amino acids: CASSPPSGETQYF. The CDR3 DNA follows: TGTGCCAGCAGCCCCCCGAGCGGGGAGACCCAGTACTTC.

The V call is TRBV7-2, the J call TRBJ1-4; 7 nucleotides match TRBD1. The CDR3 length is 17 residues. The J segment lost 0 bases and the V segment lost 5 bases, leaving 9 bases of the junction unmatched. CDR1 and CDR2 (germline): SGHTA, FQGNSA. As DNA, the CDR3 is TGTGCCAGCAGCCCCCGGGACAGTGACCCAACTAATGAAAAACTGTTTTTT. It translates to CASSPRDSDPTNEKLFF.

The J gene is TRBJ2-7, the V gene TRBV29-1; 7 nucleotides agree with TRBD1. Looked up from germline, CDR1 is SQVTM and CDR2 is ANQGSEA. The V and J ends lost 4 bases and 2 bases, in that order; junction bases with no gene match: 5. There are 13 residues in the CDR3. CDR3 sequence (DNA): TGCAGCGTTGCAGGGACAGTGACCTACGAGCAGTACTTC. It yields the protein CSVAGTVTYEQYF.

The chain combines TRBV7-2 with TRBJ1-4, with TRBD1 matching over 9 bases. J gave up 10 bases and V 1 base, and 1 base lay outside the gene matches. CDR1 SGHTA and CDR2 FQGNSA come from the germline V gene. This CDR3 contains 13 residues. The CDR3 is CASSLGQGGKLFF. As DNA, the CDR3 is TGTGCCAGCAGCTTAGGACAGGGGGGAAAACTGTTTTTT. Full variable domain (outside the CDR3, taken from reference TRBV7-2 and TRBJ1-4): GAGVSQSPSNKVTEKGKDVELRCDPISGHTALYWYRQSLGQGLEFLIYFQGNSAPDKSGLPSDRFSAERTGGSVSTLTIQRTQQEDSAVYLCASSLGQGGKLFFGSGTQLSVL.

The chain joins TRBV7-9 to TRBJ1-1; D is undetermined. Trimming pared 3 bases from V and 3 bases from J, leaving 5 bases between. CDR3 length equals 12 residues. Germline V lookup: CDR1 SEHNR, CDR2 FQNEAQ (reference sequence). The CDR3 sequence: CASSFLDTEAFF. As DNA, the CDR3 is TGTGCCAGCAGCTTCTTAGACACTGAAGCTTTCTTT.

This chain joins TRBV7-3 and TRBJ1-3; D might be TRBD1 (5 bases). The CDR3 spans 16 residues. Germline assignment: CDR1 SGHTA and CDR2 FQGTGA. V was clipped by 0 bases and J by 1 base, with 10 bases between them. CDR3 nucleotides: TGTGCCAGCAGCTTAACGGGGGGTTATTCTGGAAACACCATATATTTT. Protein: CASSLTGGYSGNTIYF.

The chain has TRBV29-1 and TRBJ1-1, with 8 bases identical to TRBD1. The CDR3 runs 15 residues. Losses at the gene ends were 0 bases for V and 1 base for J; bases not matched to a gene: 4. Germline assignment: CDR1 SQVTM and CDR2 ANQGSEA. The CDR3 region has the DNA TGCAGCGTTGAAGACCGGACAGGGCCGAACACTGAAGCTTTCTTT. It translates to CSVEDRTGPNTEAFF.

This clone was observed a handful of times. V usage is TRBV7-2 and J usage is TRBJ2-7; 7 bases fit TRBD1. This CDR3 contains 16 residues. With V trimmed by 2 bases and J by 3 bases, 10 bases remained unmatched. Germline V gene data show CDR1 as SGHTA and CDR2 as FQGNSA. The CDR3 DNA reads TGTGCCAGCAGCTTACGAGGCCGGGACAGAAACTACGAGCAGTACTTC. Amino acids: CASSLRGRDRNYEQYF.

A word on this clone: An end of the junction differs from the germline gene, which may be a read error. For the CDR3, the DNA is TGTGCCAGCAGAGAAGGGGGGGGGCTCACTGAAGCTTTCTTT. It encodes CASREGGGLTEAFF. V is TRBV2 and J is TRBJ1-1, with a tentative D call TRBD1 (6 bases). The CDR3 extends over 14 amino acids. CDR1 is SNHLY and CDR2 is FYNNEI in the germline V gene.

This clone appeared once. Compared with germline, one end of the junction differs, possibly owing to a read error. This rearrangement joins TRBV7-6 to TRBJ2-3; 9 bases fit TRBD2. Germline CDR1 and CDR2: SGHVS and FNYEAQ. The CDR3 sequence is 17 residues long. The CDR3 region has the DNA TGTGCCAGCAGTTTAGGAGGTGCGGGGGGGCCCCGAAATACGCAGTATTTT. It translates to CASSLGGAGGPRNTQYF.

The V and J genes are TRBV27 and TRBJ2-7; perhaps TRBD1 as D (5 bases). CDR1 is MNHEY and CDR2 is SMNVEV in the germline V gene (reference sequence). CDR3 length: 15 amino acids. Between the trimmed V and J ends, which lost 0 bases and 0 bases, there was a span of 9 bases. In DNA form, the CDR3 reads TGTGCCAGCAGTTTATCCAGGGCAGGCTCCTACGAGCAGTACTTC. Encoded protein: CASSLSRAGSYEQYF.

The chain is built from TRBV19 and TRBJ1-5; perhaps TRBD1 as D (5 bases). Per the germline V gene, CDR1 is LNHDA and CDR2 is SQIVND (reference sequence). Trimming removed 9 bases at V and 6 bases at J, with 18 bases between. The CDR3 loop spans 14 amino acids. CDR3 residues: CASTMTQGVQPQHF. The CDR3 DNA is TGTGCCAGCACTATGACGCAGGGTGTTCAGCCCCAGCATTTT.

CDR3: CASSQTGGWGANVLTF. For the CDR3, the DNA is TGTGCCAGCAGTCAAACAGGGGGTTGGGGGGCCAACGTCCTGACTTTC. The V and J genes are TRBV7-8 and TRBJ2-6; 8 bases fit TRBD1. Per the germline V gene, CDR1 is SGHVS and CDR2 is FQNEAQ. The V gene end was trimmed by 6 bases and the J gene end by 4 bases; junction bases not matched to a gene: 8. The CDR3 has 16 amino acids. Together with reference TRBV7-8 and TRBJ2-6, the CDR3 gives the full variable domain: GAGVSQSPRYKVAKRGQDVALRCDPISGHVSLFWYQQALGQGPEFLTYFQNEAQLDKSGLPSDRFFAERPEGSVSTLKIQRTQQEDSAVYLCASSQTGGWGANVLTFGAGSRLTVL.

The J gene is TRBJ2-3, the V gene TRBV30; 7 bases fit TRBD1. V lost 2 bases to trimming and J lost 1 base; unmatched junction nucleotides: 3. The CDR3 has 14 residues. In germline, CDR1 is GTSNPN, CDR2 SVGIG (reference sequence). The CDR3 sequence is CAWSNGQGTDTQYF. CDR3 nucleotides: TGTGCCTGGAGTAACGGACAGGGCACAGATACGCAGTATTTT.

V is TRBV7-3 and J is TRBJ2-2; 13 bases line up with TRBD2. CDR3 length equals 19 residues. The J segment lost 0 bases and the V segment lost 5 bases, leaving 9 bases of the junction unmatched. Germline V gene lookup returns CDR1 SGHTA and CDR2 FQGTGA. This CDR3 is CASSLQGLAGKANTGELFF. Written as DNA, the CDR3 is TGTGCCAGCAGCCTCCAGGGACTAGCGGGGAAAGCGAACACCGGGGAGCTGTTTTTT.

The chain is built from TRBV29-1 and TRBJ1-2, with D hard to call. The CDR3 totals 13 residues. Deletions cut 3 bases from V and 8 bases from J, with 16 bases between. CDR1 SQVTM and CDR2 ANQGSEA come from the germline V gene. The CDR3 DNA follows: TGCAGCGTTGATCGGGGTAACGGAGAGGGCTACACCTTC. Amino acids: CSVDRGNGEGYTF.

CDR3 residues: CSVERTGPLYEQYF. As DNA, the CDR3 is TGCAGCGTTGAAAGAACAGGGCCTCTCTACGAGCAGTACTTC. The V and J genes are TRBV29-1 and TRBJ2-7; D may be TRBD1 (6 bases). CDR1 is SQVTM and CDR2 is ANQGSEA in the germline V gene. Trimming left V 2 bases short and J 3 bases short, with 14 bases between. There are 14 residues in the CDR3.

The chain uses TRBV29-1 and TRBJ2-1; TRBD1 agrees at 10 bases. There are 14 residues in the CDR3. The V and J ends lost 4 bases and 3 bases, in that order; junction bases with no gene match: 3. Germline-derived CDR1 and CDR2 are SQVTM and ANQGSEA. Here the CDR3 DNA reads TGCAGCGTTGGGGACAGGGGTGACTACAATGAGCAGTTCTTC. It codes for CSVGDRGDYNEQFF.

This clone was detected only a few times. The genes are TRBV29-1 and TRBJ1-4; D is unclear. Germline V CDR1 and CDR2: SQVTM, ANQGSEA. The V end lost 3 bases, the J end lost 7 bases, and 6 bases lay between the germline ends. This CDR3 comprises 11 residues. The CDR3 reads CSVEYSEKLFF. In nucleotides, the CDR3 is TGCAGCGTTGAGTACAGTGAAAAACTGTTTTTT.

The chain is built from TRBV12-5 and TRBJ1-1; possibly TRBD1 for D (5 bases). Germline CDR1 and CDR2: LGHNT and FRNRAP. V lost 3 bases to trimming and J lost 0 bases, with 8 bases between them. The CDR3 runs to 14 residues. DNA of the CDR3: TGTGCTAGTGGTTTTCGGGGGATGAACACTGAAGCTTTCTTT. Amino acid sequence: CASGFRGMNTEAFF.